This T cell receptor (beta chain) was recorded in a study of blood T cells in healthy people across ages. General observations from the study: Roughly linear age-related decline in beta diversity appeared, significant by age 40.

Germline loops: CDR1 DFQATT, CDR2 SNEGSKA (reference sequence). The CDR3 consists of 15 residues. Trimming left V 0 bases short and J 2 bases short, with 10 bases between. Alongside a J-beta primer mix, a sample-barcoded 5' primer served in a second PCR lasting about 6 to 12 cycles. One entry per CDR3 protein, called by TCRdb with MiXCR from the 5' RACE reads. The table records hundreds of thousands of distinct CDR3 sequences, more than 40% of them present only once. In regard to this clonotype: Its antigen is unidentified.

The rearrangement uses TRBV20-1 and TRBJ1-4; D not resolved. This TCR came from an older woman in good health. The sample consisted of blood. The CDR3 is CSARDPSSTNEKLFF. The CDR3 region has the DNA TGCAGTGCTAGAGATCCCAGTAGTACTAATGAAAAACTGTTTTTT.